This T cell receptor beta chain was captured in a study of beta chain features in type 1 diabetes listed by TCRdb under 2018. About the full investigation: Patients and healthy donors did not differ in mean age, gender distribution, total cell number or subset yield. A total of 100 million to 140 million sorted cells were examined across all samples, and the number of cells per subset was strongly correlated with RNA yield. The study compared the TCRB repertoires of sorted circulating CD4+ T cell subsets in recently diagnosed type 1 diabetes patients with those in matched healthy donors. Regulatory and stem cell-like memory subsets were obtained from only 8 patients and about eight healthy donors, while naive and central memory subsets were obtained from all 30 or so donors.

Comments on this clone: Its specific antigen is unknown. No qualities accompany the bases; no much larger clone lies one base away.

The High Capacity cDNA Reverse Transcription Kit was used to reverse transcribe all of the isolated RNA, meaning that expressed TCRB transcripts were what got sequenced. Deep immunoSEQ sequencing was performed on naive, central memory and regulatory T cell samples, with an average of roughly 3.5 million total reads per sample. Sorted cells were lysed in RLT buffer, and RNA was extracted using DNase-treated RNeasy Micro or Mini kits according to cell number. To prevent cross-contamination, each cell subset was processed individually, whereas patient and healthy donor samples were processed jointly. Using the immunoSEQ multiplex PCR, TCRB sequences were amplified from cDNA into 87-bp fragments spanning the CDR3 region. Sequencing of the amplicons was done on the Illumina HiSeq platform. Per the authors' processing: PCR bias was corrected computationally using synthetic template baselines, and reads within Hamming distance 2 were collapsed, with unmergeable singletons discarded. By aligning reads against IMGT, V, D and J genes, CDR3 length, and insertions or deletions at six rearrangement sites were assigned. Within each subset, clonotype counts were normalized to sorted cell number, and only after that were true diversity and Gini coefficients computed with the tcR R package. Repertoire sharing was quantified using the overlap coefficient calculated on TCRB nucleotide sequences. Out-of-frame TCRB sequences from naive cells were analyzed as a proxy for the pre-selection repertoire. The clones in this table, taken by TCRdb from immuneACCESS, are in-frame only. Not every clone is retained; where verified, under half of the shortfall comes from an unresolved V gene, and the cause of the rest is unknown. V, J and clone size are those of that table, while D and trimming were read from the DNA. Recorded for this sample are about 240,000 clones; 11% to 15% of them occurred a single time. The ten largest clones represent approximately 0.018% of the sample.

Points the paper makes about the study in general: Type 1 diabetes patients showed a moderate but significant shortening of TCRB CDR3 length in all four CD4+ subsets. Shorter templates might have been favored by PCR, but patient and control samples were amplified and corrected together, so both groups would have been affected equally by any skew. At VDJ recombination sites, type 1 diabetes patients had fewer insertions and more deleted nucleotides, which implies abnormalities in thymic rearrangement. Because cDNA was sequenced instead of genomic DNA, activated cells with high expression could be over-represented, although the groups did not differ in activation or CD3 levels. Naive, central memory and regulatory TCRB repertoires appeared to be more alike among patients than among healthy donors. Only small numbers of individuals were included in the HLA sub-analyses, which left unresolved whether HLA type had any influence on TCRB rearrangement.

Reading the germline V gene gives CDR1 KGHSH and CDR2 LQKENI. Trimming removed 1 base from V and 0 bases from J, leaving 10 bases between the germline ends. From its cysteine to its phenylalanine, the CDR3 spans 16 amino acids. Just CDR3 DNA is preserved here, 48 bases in frame from base 1. Each donor gave one peripheral blood draw, averaging roughly 120 mL, which was collected into heparinised tubes. Using a panel that included CD45RO, CCR7, CD25, CD127, CD95 and CD27, naive, central memory, regulatory and stem cell-like memory CD4+ T cells were sorted on a BD FACSAria II. All sorted populations exceeded 98% purity. Right away, PBMCs were isolated by Lymphoprep density gradient centrifugation and were stained directly, with no culture step. To minimize batch effects, samples were stained and sorted in pairs, one healthy donor with one patient per experiment.

The chain couples TRBV18 to TRBJ2-4; perhaps TRBD2 is the D gene, with 5 bases matching. Sequencing was carried out using naive CD4+ T cells from blood. The cell subset or site label on this specimen signifies: true naive CD4+ T cells. The receptor comes from a man younger than 40 with type 1 diabetes. The DNA reads TGTGCCAGCTCACCACTAACGGGATCAGCCAAAAACATTCAGTACTTC. Its protein reads: CASSPLTGSAKNIQYF.